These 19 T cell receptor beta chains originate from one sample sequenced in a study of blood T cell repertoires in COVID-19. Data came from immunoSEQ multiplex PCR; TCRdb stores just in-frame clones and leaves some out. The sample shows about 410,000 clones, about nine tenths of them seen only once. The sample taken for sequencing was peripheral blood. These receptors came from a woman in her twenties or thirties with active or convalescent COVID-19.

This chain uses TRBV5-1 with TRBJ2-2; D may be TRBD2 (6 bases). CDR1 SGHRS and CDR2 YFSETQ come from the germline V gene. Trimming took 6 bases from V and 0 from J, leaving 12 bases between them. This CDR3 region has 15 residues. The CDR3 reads CASTPGTANTGELFF. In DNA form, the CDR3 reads TGCGCCAGCACCCCCGGGACTGCGAACACCGGGGAGCTGTTTTTT.

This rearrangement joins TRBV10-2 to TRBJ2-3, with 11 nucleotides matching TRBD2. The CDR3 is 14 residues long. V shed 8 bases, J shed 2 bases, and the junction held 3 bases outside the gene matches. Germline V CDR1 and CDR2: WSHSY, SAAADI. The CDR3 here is CASHSGGATDTQYF. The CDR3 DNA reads TGCGCCAGCCATAGCGGGGGGGCCACAGATACGCAGTATTTT.

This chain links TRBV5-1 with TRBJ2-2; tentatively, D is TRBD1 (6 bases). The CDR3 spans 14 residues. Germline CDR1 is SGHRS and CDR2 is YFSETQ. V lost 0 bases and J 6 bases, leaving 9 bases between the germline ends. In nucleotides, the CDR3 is TGCGCCAGCAGCTTGGGAGGGGGACCCGGGGAGCTGTTTTTT. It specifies CASSLGGGPGELFF.

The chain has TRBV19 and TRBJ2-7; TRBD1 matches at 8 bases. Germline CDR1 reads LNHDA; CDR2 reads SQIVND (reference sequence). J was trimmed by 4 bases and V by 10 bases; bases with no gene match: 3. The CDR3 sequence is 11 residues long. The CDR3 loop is CATRQGYEQYF. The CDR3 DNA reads TGTGCCACAAGACAGGGGTACGAGCAGTACTTC.

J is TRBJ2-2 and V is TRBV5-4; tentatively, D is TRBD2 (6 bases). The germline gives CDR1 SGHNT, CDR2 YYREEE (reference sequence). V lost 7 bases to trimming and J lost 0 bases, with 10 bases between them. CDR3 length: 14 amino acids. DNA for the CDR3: TGTGCCAGCTTAGCGGATACGAACACCGGGGAGCTGTTTTTT. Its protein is CASLADTNTGELFF. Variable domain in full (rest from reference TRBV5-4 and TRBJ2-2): ETGVTQSPTHLIKTRGQQVTLRCSSQSGHNTVSWYQQALGQGPQFIFQYYREEENGRGNFPPRFSGLQFPNYSSELNVNALELDDSALYLCASLADTNTGELFFGEGSRLTVL.

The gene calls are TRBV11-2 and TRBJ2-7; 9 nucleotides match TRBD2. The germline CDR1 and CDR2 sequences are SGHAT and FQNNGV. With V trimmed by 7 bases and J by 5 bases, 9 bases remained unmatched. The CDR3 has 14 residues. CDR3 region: CASNILAGVNEQYF. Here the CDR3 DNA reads TGTGCCAGCAACATCTTAGCGGGAGTTAACGAGCAGTACTTC.

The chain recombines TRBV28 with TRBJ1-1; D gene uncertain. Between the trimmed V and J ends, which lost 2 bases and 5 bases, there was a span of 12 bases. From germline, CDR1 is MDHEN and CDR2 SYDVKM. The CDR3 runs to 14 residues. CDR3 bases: TGTGCCAGCAGTTTAGATGTAAGGGAGACTGAAGCTTTCTTT. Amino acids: CASSLDVRETEAFF.

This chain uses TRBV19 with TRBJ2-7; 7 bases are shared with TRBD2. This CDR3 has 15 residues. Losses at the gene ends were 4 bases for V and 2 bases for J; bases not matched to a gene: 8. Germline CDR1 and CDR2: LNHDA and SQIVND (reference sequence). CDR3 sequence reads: CASSTQLALTYEQYF. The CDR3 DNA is TGTGCCAGTAGTACACAACTAGCGCTTACCTACGAGCAGTACTTC.

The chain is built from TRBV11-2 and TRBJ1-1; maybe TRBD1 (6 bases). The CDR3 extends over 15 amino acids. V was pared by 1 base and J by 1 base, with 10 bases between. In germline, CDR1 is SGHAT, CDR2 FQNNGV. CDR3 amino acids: CASSLVGGTNTEAFF. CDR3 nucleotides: TGTGCCAGCAGCTTAGTAGGGGGAACGAACACTGAAGCTTTCTTT.

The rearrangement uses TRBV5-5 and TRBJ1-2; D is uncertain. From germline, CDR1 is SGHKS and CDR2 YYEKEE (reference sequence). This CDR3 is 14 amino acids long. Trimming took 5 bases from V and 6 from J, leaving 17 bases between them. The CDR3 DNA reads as TGTGCCAGCAGTTTGCGACGGGGAGAAAATGGCTACACCTTC. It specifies CASSLRRGENGYTF.

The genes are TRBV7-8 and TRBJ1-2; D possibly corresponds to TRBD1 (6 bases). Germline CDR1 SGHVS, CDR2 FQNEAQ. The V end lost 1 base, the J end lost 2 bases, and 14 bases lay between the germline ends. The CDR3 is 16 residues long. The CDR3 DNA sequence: TGTGCCAGCAGCTTAGGGGAGGGGGTACCAAACTATGGCTACACCTTC. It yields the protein CASSLGEGVPNYGYTF.

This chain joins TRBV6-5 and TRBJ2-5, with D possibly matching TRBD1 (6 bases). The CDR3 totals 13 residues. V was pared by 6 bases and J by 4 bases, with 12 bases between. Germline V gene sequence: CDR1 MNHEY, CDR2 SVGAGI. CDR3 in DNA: TGTGCCAGCAGCAGGGGCATAGGAGAGACCCAGTACTTC. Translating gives CASSRGIGETQYF.

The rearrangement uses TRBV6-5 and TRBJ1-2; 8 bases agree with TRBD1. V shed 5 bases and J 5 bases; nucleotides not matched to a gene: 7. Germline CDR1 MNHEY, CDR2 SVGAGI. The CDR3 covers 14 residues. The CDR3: CASSKPGQAYGYTF. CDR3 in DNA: TGTGCCAGCAGTAAACCGGGACAGGCGTATGGCTACACCTTC.

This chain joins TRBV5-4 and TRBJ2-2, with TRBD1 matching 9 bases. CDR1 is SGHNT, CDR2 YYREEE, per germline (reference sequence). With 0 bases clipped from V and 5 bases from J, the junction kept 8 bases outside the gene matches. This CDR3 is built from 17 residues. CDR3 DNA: TGTGCCAGCAGCTTGGACCGGGACAGGGCCCGAACCGGGGAGCTGTTTTTT. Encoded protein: CASSLDRDRARTGELFF.

In nucleotides, the CDR3 is TGTGCCTGGAGTGTACAGCGGACTAGCGGGATTAACACCGGGGAGCTGTTTTTT. This sequence encodes CAWSVQRTSGINTGELFF. The V and J genes are TRBV30 and TRBJ2-2; 12 bases fit TRBD2. This CDR3 is 18 amino acids long. Germline-derived CDR1 and CDR2 are GTSNPN and SVGIG (reference sequence). V shed 0 bases, J shed 2 bases, and the junction held 7 bases outside the gene matches.

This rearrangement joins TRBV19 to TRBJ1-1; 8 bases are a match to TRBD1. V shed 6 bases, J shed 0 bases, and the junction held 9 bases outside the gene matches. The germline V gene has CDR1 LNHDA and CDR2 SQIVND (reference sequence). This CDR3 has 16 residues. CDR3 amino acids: CASRDRASFMNTEAFF. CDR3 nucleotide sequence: TGTGCCAGTAGGGACAGGGCGTCATTTATGAACACTGAAGCTTTCTTT.

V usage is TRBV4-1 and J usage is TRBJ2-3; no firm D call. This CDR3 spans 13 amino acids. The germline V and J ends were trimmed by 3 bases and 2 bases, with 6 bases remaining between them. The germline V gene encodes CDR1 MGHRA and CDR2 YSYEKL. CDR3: CASSQQITDTQYF. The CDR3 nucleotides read TGCGCCAGCAGCCAGCAGATCACAGATACGCAGTATTTT.

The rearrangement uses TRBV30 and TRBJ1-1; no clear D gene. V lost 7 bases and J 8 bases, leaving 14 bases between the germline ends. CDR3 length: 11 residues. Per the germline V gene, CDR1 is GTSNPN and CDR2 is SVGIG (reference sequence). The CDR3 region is CAYLRGREAFF. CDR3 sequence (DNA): TGTGCCTACTTGCGGGGAAGGGAAGCTTTCTTT. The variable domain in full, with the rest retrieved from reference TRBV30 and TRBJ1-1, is SQTIHQWPATLVQPVGSPLSLECTVEGTSNPNLYWYRQAAGRGLQLLFYSVGIGQISSEVPQNLSASRPQDRQFILSSKKLLLSDSGFYLCAYLRGREAFFGQGTRLTVV.

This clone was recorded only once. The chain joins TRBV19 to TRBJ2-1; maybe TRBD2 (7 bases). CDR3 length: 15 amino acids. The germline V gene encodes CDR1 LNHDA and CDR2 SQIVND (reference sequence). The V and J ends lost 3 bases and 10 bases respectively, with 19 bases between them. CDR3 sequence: CASSIGTGGLREQFF. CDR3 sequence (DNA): TGTGCCAGTAGTATCGGGACGGGGGGCTTACGAGAGCAGTTCTTC.